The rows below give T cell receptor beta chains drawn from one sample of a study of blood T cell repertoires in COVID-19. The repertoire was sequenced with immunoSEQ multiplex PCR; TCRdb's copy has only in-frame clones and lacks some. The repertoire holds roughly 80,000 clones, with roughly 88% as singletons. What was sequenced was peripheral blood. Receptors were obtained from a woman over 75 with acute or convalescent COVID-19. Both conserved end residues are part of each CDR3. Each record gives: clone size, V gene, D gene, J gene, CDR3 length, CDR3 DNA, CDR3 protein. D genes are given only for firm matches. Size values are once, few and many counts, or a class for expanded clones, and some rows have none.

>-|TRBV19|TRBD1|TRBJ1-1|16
TGTGCCAGTAGTCCCCCCCAAGGGACAGGGGTGACTGAAGCTTTCTTT
CASSPPQGTGVTEAFF
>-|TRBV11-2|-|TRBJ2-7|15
TGTGCCAGCAGCTTAGATGCCCAGGGGATCAACGAGCAGTACTTC
CASSLDAQGINEQYF
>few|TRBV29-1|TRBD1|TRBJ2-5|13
TGCAGCGTTGAGGGACAGAGGAAAGAGACCCAGTACTTC
CSVEGQRKETQYF
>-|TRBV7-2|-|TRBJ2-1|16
TGTGCCAGCAGCTTAGCCAAGACAATGACCCACAATGAGCAGTTCTTC
CASSLAKTMTHNEQFF
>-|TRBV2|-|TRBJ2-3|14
TGTGCCAGCAGTTCCAGGCGTCTCCCAGATACGCAGTATTTT
CASSSRRLPDTQYF
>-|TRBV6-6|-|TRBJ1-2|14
TGTGCCAGCAGTCCACCCAGGGACATCTATGGCTACACCTTC
CASSPPRDIYGYTF
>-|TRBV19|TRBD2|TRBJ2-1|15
TGTGCCAGTAGTACCCCGGGGACTAGGATCCATGAGCAGTTCTTC
CASSTPGTRIHEQFF
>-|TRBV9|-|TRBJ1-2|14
TGTGCCAGCCGGGATCGGCGAACTAACTATGGCTACACCTTC
CASRDRRTNYGYTF
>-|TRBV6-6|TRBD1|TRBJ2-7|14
TGTGCCAGTCTCCAAGGGGGACAGACCTACGAGCAGTACTTC
CASLQGGQTYEQYF
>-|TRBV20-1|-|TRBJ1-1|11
TGCAGTGCTACCGTACAGGGAGCAGCTTTCTTT
CSATVQGAAFF
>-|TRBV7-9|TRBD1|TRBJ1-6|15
TGTGCCAGCAGCGCCACACAGGGGATTGATTCACCCCTCCACTTT
CASSATQGIDSPLHF
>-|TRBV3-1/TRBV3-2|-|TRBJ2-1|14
TGTGCCAGCAGCCTGTCACTAGCTCGCAATGAGCAGTTCTTC
CASSLSLARNEQFF
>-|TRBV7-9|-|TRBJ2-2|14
TGTGCCAGCAGCTCCGGGTGGCCCACCGGGGAGCTGTTTTTT
CASSSGWPTGELFF
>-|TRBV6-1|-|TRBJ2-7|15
TGTGCCAGCAGTGAAGTTTGGAGCGAAACCTACGAGCAGTACTTC
CASSEVWSETYEQYF
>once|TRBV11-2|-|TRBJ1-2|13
TGTGCCAGCAGCCCTACCCGGCGGTATGGCTACACCTTC
CASSPTRRYGYTF
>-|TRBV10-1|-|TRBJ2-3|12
TGCGCCAGCAGTGAGTCCTCCGATACGCAGTATTTT
CASSESSDTQYF
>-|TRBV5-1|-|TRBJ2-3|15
TGCGCCAGCAGCCTAAGACAAGATCGCACAGATACGCAGTATTTT
CASSLRQDRTDTQYF
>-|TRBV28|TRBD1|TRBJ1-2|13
TGTGCCAGCAGCCTCGGGACAGGGGCTGGCTACACCTTC
CASSLGTGAGYTF
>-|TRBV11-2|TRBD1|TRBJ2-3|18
TGTGCCAGCAGCTTAGCACCCTCCGGGACAGGGGGAAGGGATACGCAGTATTTT
CASSLAPSGTGGRDTQYF
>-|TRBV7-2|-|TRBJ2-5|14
TGTGCCAGCAGCTTAGAACTAGTAGGGGAGACCCAGTACTTC
CASSLELVGETQYF
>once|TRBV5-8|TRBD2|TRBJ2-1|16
TGTGCCAGCAGCTCCGGCCCGGGACTAGGGAGGAATGAGCAGTTCTTC
CASSSGPGLGRNEQFF
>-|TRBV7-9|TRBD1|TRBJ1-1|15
TGTGCCAGCAGCCCATGGACAGGGAGCGGCACTGAAGCTTTCTTT
CASSPWTGSGTEAFF
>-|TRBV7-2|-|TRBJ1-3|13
TGTGCCAGCAGCTTATCCTACCTGAACACCATATATTTT
CASSLSYLNTIYF
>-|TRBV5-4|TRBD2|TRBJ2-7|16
TGTGCCAGCAGCTTGGGAGCGGGGAAAAGCTCCTACGAGCAGTACTTC
CASSLGAGKSSYEQYF
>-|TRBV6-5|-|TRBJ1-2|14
TGTGCCAGCACCCAACAACTCACAGGGACAGGCTACACCTTC
CASTQQLTGTGYTF
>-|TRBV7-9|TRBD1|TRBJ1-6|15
TGTGCCAGCAGCTCACAGGGGGCTGGGAATTCACCCCTCCACTTT
CASSSQGAGNSPLHF